This entry describes one TCR beta chain. Its cognate antigen is unknown. This sample is drawn from a study of post-analysis software for immune sequencing data. Study observations and caveats: Controls had lower frequencies than patients of roughly five TRBV segments, which included TRBV5-6, TRBV5-1 and TRBV20-1.

Unique-molecular-identifier-tagged TCR beta cDNA libraries were used. A single record per CDR3 protein comes from TCRdb applying MiXCR to the PCR reads. The table lists hundreds of thousands of distinct CDR3 sequences, roughly three fifths of them singletons. The germline gives CDR1 SGHRS, CDR2 YFSETQ. The CDR3 covers 14 residues. The V and J ends lost 4 bases and 0 bases respectively, with 11 bases between them. The rearrangement uses TRBV5-1 and TRBJ2-7; TRBD1 might be the D (6 bases). This TCR came from a girl aged 2 to 10 with multiple sclerosis. Sequenced sample: blood. The CDR3 sequence is CASSIRTDSYEQYF. The CDR3 DNA is TGCGCCAGCAGCATACGGACAGACTCCTACGAGCAGTACTTC.